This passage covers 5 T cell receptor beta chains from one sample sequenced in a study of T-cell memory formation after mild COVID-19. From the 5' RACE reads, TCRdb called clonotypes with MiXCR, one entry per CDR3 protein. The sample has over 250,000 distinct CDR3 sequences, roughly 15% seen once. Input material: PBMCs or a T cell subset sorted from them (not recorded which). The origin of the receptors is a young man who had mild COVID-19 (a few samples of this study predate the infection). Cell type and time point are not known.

Here the CDR3 DNA reads TGTGCCATCAGCCCCGGGGCTAGCGGGAGGTTCACAGATACGCAGTATTTT. As protein: CAISPGASGRFTDTQYF. This chain uses TRBV10-3 with TRBJ2-3; the match to TRBD2 covers 11 bases. Germline lookup yields CDR1 ENHRY and CDR2 SYGVKD. The junction had 10 bases not matched to a gene; V was cut back by 6 bases and J by 2 bases. The CDR3 covers 17 residues.

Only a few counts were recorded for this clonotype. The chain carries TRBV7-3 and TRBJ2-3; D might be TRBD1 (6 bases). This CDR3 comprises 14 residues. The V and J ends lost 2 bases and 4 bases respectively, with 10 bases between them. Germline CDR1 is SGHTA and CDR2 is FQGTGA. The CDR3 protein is CASSLSQGPDTQYF. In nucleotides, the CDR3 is TGTGCCAGCAGCTTATCGCAGGGGCCAGATACGCAGTATTTT.

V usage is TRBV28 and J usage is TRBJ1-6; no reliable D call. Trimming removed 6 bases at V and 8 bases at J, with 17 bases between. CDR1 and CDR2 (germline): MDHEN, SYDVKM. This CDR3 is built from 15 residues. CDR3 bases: TGTGCCAGCAGAACTGACACTCGGGGTTATTCACCCCTCCACTTT. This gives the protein CASRTDTRGYSPLHF. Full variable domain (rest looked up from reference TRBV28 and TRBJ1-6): DVKVTQSSRYLVKRTGEKVFLECVQDMDHENMFWYRQDPGLGLRLIYFSYDVKMKEKGDIPEGYSVSREKKERFSLILESASTNQTSMYLCASRTDTRGYSPLHFGNGTRLTVT.

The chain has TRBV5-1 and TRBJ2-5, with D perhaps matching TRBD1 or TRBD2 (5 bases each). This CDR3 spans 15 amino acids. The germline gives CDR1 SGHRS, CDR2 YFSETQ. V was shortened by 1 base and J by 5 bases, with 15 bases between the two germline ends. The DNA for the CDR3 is TGCGCCAGCAGCTTGCCAGGGAGTATGGGGGAGACCCAGTACTTC. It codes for CASSLPGSMGETQYF.

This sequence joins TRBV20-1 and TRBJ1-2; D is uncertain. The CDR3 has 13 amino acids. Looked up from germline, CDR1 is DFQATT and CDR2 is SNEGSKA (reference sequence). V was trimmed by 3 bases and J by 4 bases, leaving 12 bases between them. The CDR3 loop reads CSASVRASYGYTF. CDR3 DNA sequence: TGCAGTGCTAGCGTACGGGCAAGCTATGGCTACACCTTC.